This TCR beta chain was recorded in a study of Ad26.COV2.S vaccination and SARS-CoV-2 variants. Documented treatment: about 20 received Ad26.COV2.S at low or high dose, single or two shots; five or six received placebo; per-sample allocation not given. Day 63 following the first vaccine or placebo injection was when the samples were taken. This Boston cohort included adults aged 18-55 years. The administered vaccine (an Ad26 vector) expressed Wuhan-strain SARS-CoV-2 spike. The data were produced by immunoSEQ multiplex PCR, yet TCRdb's version contains in-frame clones alone and is incomplete. The sample has about 390,000 clones, less than 90% seen once. CDR3 length equals 14 residues. The germline CDR1 and CDR2 sequences are MGHRA and YSYEKL. The germline V and J ends were trimmed by 7 bases and 7 bases, with 19 bases remaining between them.

This sample comprised peripheral blood, obtained in a trial of Ad26.COV2.S vaccine versus placebo. The chain has TRBV4-1 and TRBJ1-2; no definite D call. This sequence originates from a person aged 18-60 years who received the Ad26.COV2.S COVID-19 vaccine or a placebo. The DNA for the CDR3 is TGCGCCAGCAACTTCCGGGCTCAGGACGGTGGCTACACCTTC. This encodes CASNFRAQDGGYTF.